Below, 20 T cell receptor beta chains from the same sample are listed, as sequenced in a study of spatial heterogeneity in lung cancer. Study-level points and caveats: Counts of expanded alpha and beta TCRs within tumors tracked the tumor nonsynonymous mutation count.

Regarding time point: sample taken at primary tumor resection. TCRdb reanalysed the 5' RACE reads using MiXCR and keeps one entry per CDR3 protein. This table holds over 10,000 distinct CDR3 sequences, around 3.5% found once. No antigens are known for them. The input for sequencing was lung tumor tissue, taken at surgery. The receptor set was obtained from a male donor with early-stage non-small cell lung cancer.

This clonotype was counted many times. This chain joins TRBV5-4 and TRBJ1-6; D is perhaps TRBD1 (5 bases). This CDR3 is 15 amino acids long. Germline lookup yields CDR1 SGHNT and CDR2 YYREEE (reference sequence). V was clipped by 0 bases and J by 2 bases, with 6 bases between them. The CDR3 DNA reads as TGTGCCAGCAGCTTGGGGGGGGCCTATAATTCACCCCTCCACTTT. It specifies CASSLGGAYNSPLHF. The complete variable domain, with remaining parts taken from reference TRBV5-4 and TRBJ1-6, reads ETGVTQSPTHLIKTRGQQVTLRCSSQSGHNTVSWYQQALGQGPQFIFQYYREEENGRGNFPPRFSGLQFPNYSSELNVNALELDDSALYLCASSLGGAYNSPLHFGNGTRLTVT.

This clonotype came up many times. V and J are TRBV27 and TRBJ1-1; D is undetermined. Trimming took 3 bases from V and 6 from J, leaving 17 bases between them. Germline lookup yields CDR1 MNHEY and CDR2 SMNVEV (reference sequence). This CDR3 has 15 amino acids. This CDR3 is CASSFRASIGPEAFF. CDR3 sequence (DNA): TGTGCCAGCAGTTTTAGGGCATCGATCGGTCCTGAAGCTTTCTTT.

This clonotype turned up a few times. The CDR3 DNA is TGTGCCAGCAGTCTGCGGGCGCGGTTCCACGAGCAGTACTTC. Translation: CASSLRARFHEQYF. The chain employs TRBV6-5 and TRBJ2-7; tentative D call: TRBD2 (5 bases). V was clipped by 5 bases and J by 5 bases, with 16 bases between them. The CDR3 spans 14 residues. The germline V gene has CDR1 MNHEY and CDR2 SVGAGI.

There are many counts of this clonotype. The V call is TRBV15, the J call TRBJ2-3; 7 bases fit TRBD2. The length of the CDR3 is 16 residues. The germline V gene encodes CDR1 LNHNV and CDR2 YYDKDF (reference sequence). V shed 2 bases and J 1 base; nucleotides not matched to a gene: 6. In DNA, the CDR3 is TGTGCCACCAGCAGATATACTAGCGCCCGCACAGATACGCAGTATTTT. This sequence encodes CATSRYTSARTDTQYF. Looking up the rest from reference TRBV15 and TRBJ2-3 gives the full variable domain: DAMVIQNPRYQVTQFGKPVTLSCSQTLNHNVMYWYQQKSSQAPKLLFHYYDKDFNNEADTPDNFQSRRPNTSFCFLDIRSPGLGDTAMYLCATSRYTSARTDTQYFGPGTRLTVL.

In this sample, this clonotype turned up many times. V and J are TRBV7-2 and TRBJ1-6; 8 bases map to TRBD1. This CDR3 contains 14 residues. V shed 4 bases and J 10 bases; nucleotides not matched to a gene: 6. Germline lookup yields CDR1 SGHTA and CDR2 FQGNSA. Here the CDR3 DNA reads TGTGCCAGCAGCTCGGACAGGGAACGCTCACCCCTCCACTTT. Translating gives CASSSDRERSPLHF.

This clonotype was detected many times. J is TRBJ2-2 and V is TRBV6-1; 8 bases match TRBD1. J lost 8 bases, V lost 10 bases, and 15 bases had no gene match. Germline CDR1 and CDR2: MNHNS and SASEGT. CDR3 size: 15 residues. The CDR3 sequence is CATRITGGCSGELFF. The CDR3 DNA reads TGTGCCACCAGAATAACAGGGGGTTGCTCTGGGGAGCTGTTTTTT.

Written as DNA, the CDR3 is TGTGCCCGACGGATAAACTATGGCTACACCTTC. This codes for CARRINYGYTF. The rearrangement joins TRBV30 to TRBJ1-2, with D unclear. The germline V and J ends were trimmed by 8 bases and 2 bases, with 9 bases remaining between them. This CDR3 comprises 11 residues. Germline loops: CDR1 GTSNPN, CDR2 SVGIG (reference sequence).

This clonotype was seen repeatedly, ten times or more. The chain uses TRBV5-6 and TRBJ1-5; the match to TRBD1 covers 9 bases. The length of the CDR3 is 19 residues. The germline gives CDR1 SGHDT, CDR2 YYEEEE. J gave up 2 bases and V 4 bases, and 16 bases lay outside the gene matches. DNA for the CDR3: TGTGCCAGCAGCGTGTCGGGACAGGGAGGTTTTAGACGCAATCAGCCCCAGCATTTT. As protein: CASSVSGQGGFRRNQPQHF.

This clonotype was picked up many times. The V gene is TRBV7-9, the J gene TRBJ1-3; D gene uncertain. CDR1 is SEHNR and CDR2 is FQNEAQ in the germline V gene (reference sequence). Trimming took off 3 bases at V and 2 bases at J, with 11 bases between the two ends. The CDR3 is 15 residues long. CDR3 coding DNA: TGTGCCAGCAGCTTTACACAGATTACTGGAAACACCATATATTTT. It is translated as CASSFTQITGNTIYF.

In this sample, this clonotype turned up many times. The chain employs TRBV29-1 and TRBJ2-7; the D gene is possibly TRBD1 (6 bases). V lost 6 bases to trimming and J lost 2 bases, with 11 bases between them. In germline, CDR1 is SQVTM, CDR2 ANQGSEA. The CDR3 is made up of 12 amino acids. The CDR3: CSVTDRPYEQYF. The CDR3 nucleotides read TGCAGCGTAACCGACAGGCCCTACGAGCAGTACTTC.

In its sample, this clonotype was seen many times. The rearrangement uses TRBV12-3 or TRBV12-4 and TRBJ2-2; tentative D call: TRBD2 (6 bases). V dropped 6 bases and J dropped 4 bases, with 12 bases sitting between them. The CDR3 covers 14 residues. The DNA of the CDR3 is TGTGCCAGCAGACCCAGCGGGTCCACCGGGGAGCTGTTTTTT. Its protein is CASRPSGSTGELFF.

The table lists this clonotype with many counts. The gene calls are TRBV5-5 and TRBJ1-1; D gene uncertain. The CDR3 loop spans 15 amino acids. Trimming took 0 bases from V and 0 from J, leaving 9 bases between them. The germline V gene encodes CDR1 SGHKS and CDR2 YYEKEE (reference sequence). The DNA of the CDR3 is TGTGCCAGCAGCTTGGGCCTGATCATGAACACTGAAGCTTTCTTT. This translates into CASSLGLIMNTEAFF.

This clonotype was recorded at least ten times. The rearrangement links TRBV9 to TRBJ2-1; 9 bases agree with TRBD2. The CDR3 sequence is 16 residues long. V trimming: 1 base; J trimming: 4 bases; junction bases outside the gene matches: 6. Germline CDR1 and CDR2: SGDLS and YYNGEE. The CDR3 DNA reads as TGTGCCAGCAGCGTAAGCCCTAGCGGGGAGTACAATGAGCAGTTCTTC. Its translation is CASSVSPSGEYNEQFF.

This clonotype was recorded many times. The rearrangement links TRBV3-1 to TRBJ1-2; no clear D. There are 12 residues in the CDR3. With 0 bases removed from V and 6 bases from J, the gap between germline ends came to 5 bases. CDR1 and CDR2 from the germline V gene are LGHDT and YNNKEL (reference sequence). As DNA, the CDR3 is TGTGCCAGCAGCCAAGATCCCCATGGCTACACCTTC. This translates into CASSQDPHGYTF. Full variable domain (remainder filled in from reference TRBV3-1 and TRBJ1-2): DTAVSQTPKYLVTQMGNDKSIKCEQNLGHDTMYWYKQDSKKFLKIMFSYNNKELIINETVPNRFSPKSPDKAHLNLHINSLELGDSAVYFCASSQDPHGYTFGSGTRLTVV.

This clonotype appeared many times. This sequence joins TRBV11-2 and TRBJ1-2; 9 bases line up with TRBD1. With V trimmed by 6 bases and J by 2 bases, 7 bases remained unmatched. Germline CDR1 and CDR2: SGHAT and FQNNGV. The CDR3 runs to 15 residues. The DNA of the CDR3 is TGTGCCAGCAGAGCCGGGACAGGGAAGAACTATGGCTACACCTTC. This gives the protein CASRAGTGKNYGYTF.

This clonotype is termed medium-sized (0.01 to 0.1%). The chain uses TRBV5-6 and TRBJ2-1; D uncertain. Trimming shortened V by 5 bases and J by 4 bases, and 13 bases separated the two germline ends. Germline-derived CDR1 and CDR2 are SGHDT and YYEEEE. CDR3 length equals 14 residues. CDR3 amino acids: CASSFATGYNEQFF. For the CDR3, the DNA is TGTGCCAGCAGTTTCGCTACTGGTTACAATGAGCAGTTCTTC.

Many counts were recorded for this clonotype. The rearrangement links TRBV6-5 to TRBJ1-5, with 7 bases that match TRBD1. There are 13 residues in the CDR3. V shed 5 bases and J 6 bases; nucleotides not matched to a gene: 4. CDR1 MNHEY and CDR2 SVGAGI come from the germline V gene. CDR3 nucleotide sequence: TGTGCCAGCAGTAAGACAGGGAGTCAGCCCCAGCATTTT. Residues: CASSKTGSQPQHF.

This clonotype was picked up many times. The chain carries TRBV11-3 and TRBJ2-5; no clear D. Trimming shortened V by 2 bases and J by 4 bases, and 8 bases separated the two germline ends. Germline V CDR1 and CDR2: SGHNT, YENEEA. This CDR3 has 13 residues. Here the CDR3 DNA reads TGTGCCAGCAGCTTAAACCTCAGAGAGACCCAGTACTTC. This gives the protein CASSLNLRETQYF.

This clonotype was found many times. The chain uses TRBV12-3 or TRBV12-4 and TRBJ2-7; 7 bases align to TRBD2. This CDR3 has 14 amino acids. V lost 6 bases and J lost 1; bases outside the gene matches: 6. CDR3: CASRVAGVSYEQYF. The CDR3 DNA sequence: TGTGCCAGCAGAGTCGCGGGAGTTTCCTACGAGCAGTACTTC.

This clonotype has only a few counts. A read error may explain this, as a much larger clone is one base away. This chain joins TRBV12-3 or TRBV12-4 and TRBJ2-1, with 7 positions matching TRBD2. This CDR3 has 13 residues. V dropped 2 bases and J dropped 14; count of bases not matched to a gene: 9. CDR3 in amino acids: CASSLSSRGVEFF. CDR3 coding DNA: TGTGCCAGCAGTTTAAGTTCCCGGGGGGTCGAGTTCTTC.